Listed here is a single TCR beta chain. These data are taken from a study of OX40 agonist ivuxolimab in advanced cancers. Study-wide background: Among those enrolled, mean age was roughly 55 years (range 23 to 79) and 75% to 85% were male.

CDR3 length: 16 residues. Germline CDR1 and CDR2: SGDLS and YYNGEE. V shed 0 bases, J shed 12 bases, and the junction held 9 bases outside the gene matches. Method: immunoSEQ multiplex PCR; TCRdb's copy keeps in-frame clones and lacks some. The table includes approximately 25,000 clones, 65% to 85% detected once. The J gene is TRBJ1-6, the V gene TRBV9; 10 nucleotides match TRBD1. The sequences come from CD4+ or CD8+ T cells sorted from blood, collected in a trial of the OX40 agonist ivuxolimab. This TCR was recovered from an adult with an advanced solid tumor such as melanoma, head and neck, liver or kidney cancer. The CDR3 protein is CASSVDTMGQGLPLHF. Here the CDR3 DNA reads TGTGCCAGCAGCGTAGACACCATGGGACAGGGGTTACCCCTCCACTTT. Using reference TRBV9 and TRBJ1-6 for the parts outside the CDR3, the full variable domain is DSGVTQTPKHLITATGQRVTLRCSPRSGDLSVYWYQQSLDQGLQFLIQYYNGEERAKGNILERFSAQQFPDLHSELNLSSLELGDSALYFCASSVDTMGQGLPLHFGNGTRLTVT.